The rows below give T cell receptor beta chains drawn from one sample of a study of blood T cells in healthy people across ages. TCRdb ran MiXCR on the 5' RACE reads and lists one entry per CDR3 protein. This table holds fewer than 1.5 million distinct CDR3 sequences, around 42% found once. Source material: blood. These receptors were obtained from a young woman in good health. Each CDR3 is given with its conserved first and last residue. Fields, in order: V gene, clone size, D gene, CDR3 length, J gene, CDR3 DNA, CDR3 protein. A D gene is named only where the DNA matches it firmly. Not every row has a clone size; where given, it reads once, few, many or a size class.

TRBV3-1	many	-	11	TRBJ1-2	TGTGCCAGCAGCCAATTGGGAGGCTACACCTTC	CASSQLGGYTF
TRBV12-3/TRBV12-4	-	TRBD1	15	TRBJ1-2	TGTGCCAGCACCTCCGGGGGGACAGGGGGCCGTGGCTACACCTTC	CASTSGGTGGRGYTF
TRBV20-1	-	TRBD2	15	TRBJ2-7	TGCAGTGCTAGGCCACATAGCGGGAGGGCCGACGAGCAGTACTTC	CSARPHSGRADEQYF
TRBV20-1	few	-	12	TRBJ1-2	TGCAGTGCCGGGCCCCTGACGGATGGCTACACCTTC	CSAGPLTDGYTF
TRBV4-1	-	-	14	TRBJ2-1	TGCGCCAGCAGCTTCCTCACGGGGTACAATGAGCAGTTCTTC	CASSFLTGYNEQFF
TRBV21-1	-	-	21	TRBJ2-3	TGTGCCAGCAGAAAATACGGGGACAGGATTTATTACACCACTAGCACAGATACGCAGTATTTT	CASRKYGDRIYYTTSTDTQYF
TRBV20-1	few	TRBD2	16	TRBJ2-7	TGCAGTGCTAAGCCGCGCGGGGGACGAGGGGTCTACGAGCAGTACTTC	CSAKPRGGRGVYEQYF
TRBV9	once	TRBD1	18	TRBJ2-6	TGTGCCAGTAGCGGAAGACAGGGGGCCCCATCTGGGGCCAACGTCCTGACTTTC	CASSGRQGAPSGANVLTF
TRBV14	-	TRBD2	16	TRBJ2-1	TGTGCCAGCAGCCAAGAATCAGCGGGAGTGGGTAATGAGCAGTTCTTC	CASSQESAGVGNEQFF
TRBV12-3/TRBV12-4	many	-	13	TRBJ1-2	TGTGCCAGCAGTTTCCAGGGTAACTATGGCTACACCTTC	CASSFQGNYGYTF
TRBV29-1	few	-	15	TRBJ2-1	TGCAGCGTTCTACCCAGGAATGTTCCCTACAATGAGCAGTTCTTC	CSVLPRNVPYNEQFF
TRBV9	-	TRBD2	15	TRBJ2-5	TGTGCCAGCAGCGGTGAACTAGCGGCCTACAATGAGCAGTACTTC	CASSGELAAYNEQYF
TRBV5-1	-	TRBD2	17	TRBJ2-3	TGCGCCAGCAGCTTGGGGAATAGCGGGGCTGGCACAGATACGCAGTATTTT	CASSLGNSGAGTDTQYF
TRBV6-5	-	TRBD1	18	TRBJ2-5	TGTGCCAGCAGTGACTCCAGACAGGGGGCAACCACTCAAGAGACCCAGTACTTC	CASSDSRQGATTQETQYF
TRBV20-1	-	-	10	TRBJ2-7	TGCAGGGCTAGTAACTACGAGCAGTACTTC	CRASNYEQYF
TRBV27	-	TRBD2	15	TRBJ2-7	TGTGCCAGCAGACTTTCAGCGGGGGGGCGTCACGAGCAGTACTTC	CASRLSAGGRHEQYF
TRBV27	few	-	13	TRBJ2-1	TGTGCCAGCAGTTTATCGGGGGGAGTTGAGCAGTTCTTC	CASSLSGGVEQFF
TRBV12-3/TRBV12-4	-	TRBD2	16	TRBJ2-5	TGTGCCAGCACCCCACGCGGACTAGCGGGAGGGAATGAGCAGTACTTC	CASTPRGLAGGNEQYF
TRBV27	once	-	15	TRBJ1-2	TGTGCCAGCAGTTTAGGCCCCAAACCTAACTATGGCTACACCTTC	CASSLGPKPNYGYTF
TRBV19	-	-	15	TRBJ1-6	TGTGCCAGTAGTACCGCGCAGGGGAGCAATTCACCCCTCCACTTT	CASSTAQGSNSPLHF
TRBV7-9	-	-	12	TRBJ1-2	TGTGCCAGCAGCTTACAGGGATGGGGCTACACCTTC	CASSLQGWGYTF
TRBV10-2	-	TRBD1	14	TRBJ2-3	TGCGCCAGCAGGCCGGGACAGTTCACAGATACGCAGTATTTT	CASRPGQFTDTQYF
TRBV4-2	few	-	13	TRBJ2-1	TGTGCCAGCAGCCAAGACGTAAAAGATGAGCAGTTCTTC	CASSQDVKDEQFF
TRBV12-3/TRBV12-4	few	TRBD1	15	TRBJ2-3	TGTGCCAGCAGTTTAGGTCAGGGGGCAAGAGATACGCAGTATTTT	CASSLGQGARDTQYF
TRBV9	-	TRBD1	15	TRBJ2-2	TGTGCCAGCAGCGATCGACAGGGAAACACCGGGGAGCTGTTTTTT	CASSDRQGNTGELFF
TRBV10-3	-	-	14	TRBJ1-2	TGTGCCATCAGTGGATCAACAGGGCCGAGTGGCTACACCTTC	CAISGSTGPSGYTF
TRBV7-9	few	-	14	TRBJ2-3	TGTGCCAGCAGCGGAAAGCCTAGCACAGATACGCAGTATTTT	CASSGKPSTDTQYF
TRBV3-1	few	-	19	TRBJ1-2	TGTGCCAGCAGCCAAGATCGACGGGGCAGGGCCTCTTTTAACTATGGCTACACCTTC	CASSQDRRGRASFNYGYTF
TRBV12-3/TRBV12-4	-	-	13	TRBJ2-7	TGTGCCAGCAGGGAGACAGGCAGCTACGAGCAGTACTTC	CASRETGSYEQYF
TRBV4-1	-	TRBD1	15	TRBJ2-7	TGCGCCAGCAGCCCCAACCCGGGACAGCCATACGAGCAGTACTTC	CASSPNPGQPYEQYF
TRBV12-3/TRBV12-4	-	-	12	TRBJ1-2	TGTGCCAGCAGTTTACAGTGGTCTGGCTACACCTTC	CASSLQWSGYTF
TRBV10-3	few	-	11	TRBJ1-1	TGTGCCATCAGGGGAGGCACTGAAGCTTTCTTT	CAIRGGTEAFF
TRBV15	few	-	14	TRBJ1-4	TGTGCCACCAGCAGAGATGGTAGTGGGGAAAAACTGTTTTTT	CATSRDGSGEKLFF
TRBV9	-	-	17	TRBJ1-1	TGTGCCAGCAGCGTAGACGGCGGGACCGCCTTGAGGACTGAAGCTTTCTTT	CASSVDGGTALRTEAFF
TRBV6-4	once	-	14	TRBJ2-3	TGTGCCAGCAGTGACGGCGGAGTTACAGATACGCGGTATTTT	CASSDGGVTDTRYF
TRBV7-2	-	-	15	TRBJ2-7	TGTGCCAGCAGCTCGGGACCGATCAACTCCTACGAGCAGTACTTC	CASSSGPINSYEQYF
TRBV20-1	few	-	15	TRBJ2-1	TGCAGTGTTCCTAACGGCACGTTACCTTACAATGAGCAGTTCTTC	CSVPNGTLPYNEQFF
TRBV5-1	few	TRBD1	14	TRBJ1-2	TGCGCCAGCAGCTCAGAGGGGGCCGGCTATGGCTACACCTTC	CASSSEGAGYGYTF
TRBV20-1	-	TRBD2	15	TRBJ2-3	TGCAGTGCTACAAGGACTAGCGGTGTCACAGATACGCAGTATTTT	CSATRTSGVTDTQYF
TRBV12-3/TRBV12-4	-	TRBD1	14	TRBJ2-5	TGTGCCAGCAGGCCGACAGGGAGAGGAGAGACCCAGTACTTC	CASRPTGRGETQYF
TRBV3-1	-	TRBD1	15	TRBJ1-2	TGTGCCAGCAGCCGGGGACAGGGTCTAAACTATGGCTACACCTTC	CASSRGQGLNYGYTF
TRBV5-1	-	TRBD2	16	TRBJ2-7	TGCGCCAGCAGCTTGGAACTAGCGGGGCCCCACCACGAGCAGTACTTC	CASSLELAGPHHEQYF
TRBV7-9	-	TRBD2	12	TRBJ2-5	TGTGCCAGCAGCTTATCGCTAGCGGAGCAGTACTTC	CASSLSLAEQYF
TRBV9	few	-	15	TRBJ2-1	TGTGCCAGCAGCGTAGCCGGGAATTCCTACAATGAGCAGTTCTTC	CASSVAGNSYNEQFF
TRBV19	-	TRBD2	14	TRBJ2-1	TGTGCCAGTAGTATAAGCGGGATCCGCAATGAGCAGTTCTTC	CASSISGIRNEQFF
TRBV3-1	-	-	14	TRBJ1-1	TGTGCCAGCAGCCAAAGGACAGTGAACACTGAAGCTTTCTTT	CASSQRTVNTEAFF
TRBV4-2	few	TRBD1	16	TRBJ2-3	TGTGCCAGCAGCCTTGGACAGGGGGGAAGCACAGATACGCAGTATTTT	CASSLGQGGSTDTQYF
TRBV6-5	few	-	16	TRBJ2-1	TGTGCCAGCAGTCCCGGGTGGCCACCGGGTTACAATGAGCAGTTCTTC	CASSPGWPPGYNEQFF
TRBV6-5	few	TRBD1	18	TRBJ1-1	TGTGCCAGCAGTTACCCCGGGGACAGGGGGCCGTTGAACACTGAAGCTTTCTTT	CASSYPGDRGPLNTEAFF
TRBV18	-	-	15	TRBJ2-3	TGTGCCAGCTCACCACCTTCGACTTTGACAGATACGCAGTATTTT	CASSPPSTLTDTQYF
TRBV20-1	-	-	16	TRBJ1-2	TGCAGTGCTGCCCCGCCCCAGGGCAGGTCTAACTATGGCTACACCTTC	CSAAPPQGRSNYGYTF
TRBV28	few	-	12	TRBJ2-1	TGTGCCAGCAGTTTATTTACGAATGAGCAGTTCTTC	CASSLFTNEQFF
TRBV20-1	-	TRBD1	15	TRBJ2-6	TGCAGTGCTACCGGGACAGGGTCTGGGGCCAACGTCCTGACTTTC	CSATGTGSGANVLTF
TRBV29-1	few	-	15	TRBJ2-7	TGCAGCGTTGAAAGGGCTCAGGGTCGCTACAATGAGCAGTACTTC	CSVERAQGRYNEQYF
TRBV7-6	-	-	15	TRBJ1-4	TGTGCCAGCAGCCCCTCGGCAGGCATTAATGAAAAACTGTTTTTT	CASSPSAGINEKLFF
TRBV12-3/TRBV12-4	-	-	12	TRBJ1-2	TGTGCCAGCGTTCTGGGACGGGGTGGCTACACCTTC	CASVLGRGGYTF
TRBV5-1	few	-	16	TRBJ2-1	TGCGCCAGCAGCCCGACGTGGGGGAGCTCCTACAATGAGCAGTTCTTC	CASSPTWGSSYNEQFF
TRBV11-1	few	TRBD1	14	TRBJ1-6	TGTGCCAGCAGCTCGGGACAGCCTAATTCACCCCTCCACTTT	CASSSGQPNSPLHF